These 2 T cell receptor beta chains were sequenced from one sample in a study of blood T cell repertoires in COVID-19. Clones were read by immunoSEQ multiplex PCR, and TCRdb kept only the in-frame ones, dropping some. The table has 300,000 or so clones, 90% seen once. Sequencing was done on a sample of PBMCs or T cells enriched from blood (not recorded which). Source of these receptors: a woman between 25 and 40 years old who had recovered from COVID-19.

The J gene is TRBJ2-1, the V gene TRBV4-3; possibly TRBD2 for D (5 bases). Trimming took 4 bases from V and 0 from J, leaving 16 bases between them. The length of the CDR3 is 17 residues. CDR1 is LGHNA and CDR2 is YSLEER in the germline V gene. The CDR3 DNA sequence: TGCGCCAGCAGCCGAACCCCGGGGAGCCGCTCCTACAATGAGCAGTTCTTC. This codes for CASSRTPGSRSYNEQFF.

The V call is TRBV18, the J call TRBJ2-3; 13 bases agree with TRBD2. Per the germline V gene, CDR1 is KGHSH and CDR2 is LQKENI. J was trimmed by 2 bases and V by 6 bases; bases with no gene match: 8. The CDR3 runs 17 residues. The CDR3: CASSQYTSGRATDTQYF. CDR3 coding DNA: TGTGCCAGCTCCCAATATACTAGCGGGAGGGCCACAGATACGCAGTATTTT.